These 5 T cell receptor beta chains came from one sample sequenced in a study of T-cell memory formation after mild COVID-19. TCRdb re-called the 5' RACE reads through MiXCR, storing one row per CDR3 protein. Counted here are about 440,000 distinct CDR3 sequences, about 20% occurring once; the ten biggest clones make up 7.5% to 9.5%. Sequenced input: PBMCs or a T cell subset sorted from them (not recorded which). Receptor source: an adult woman who had mild COVID-19 (a few samples of this study predate the infection). Cell type and time point are not known.

There are a few counts of this clonotype. V gene TRBV12-3 or TRBV12-4 combines with J gene TRBJ2-2; no firm D call. Trimming took 3 bases from V and 4 from J, leaving 6 bases between them. This CDR3 comprises 13 residues. The CDR3, as DNA: TGTGCCAGCAGTTTCGCGCTCACCGGGGAGCTGTTTTTT. Its translation is CASSFALTGELFF.

This chain uses TRBV7-9 with TRBJ2-2, with a possible D match to TRBD1 (6 bases). This CDR3 has 10 amino acids. The germline V and J ends were trimmed by 10 bases and 9 bases, with 9 bases remaining between them. Germline CDR1 reads SEHNR; CDR2 reads FQNEAQ (reference sequence). The CDR3 nucleotides read TGTGCCACCAGGGGTAGGGAGCTGTTTTTT. Translation: CATRGRELFF.

The chain uses TRBV2 and TRBJ2-7; 11 nucleotides match TRBD2. CDR3 length: 16 residues. The V gene's germline CDR1 is SNHLY and CDR2 FYNNEI. J gave up 7 bases and V 8 bases, and 16 bases lay outside the gene matches. CDR3 nucleotides: TGTGCCAGCTCGTCTAGCGGGGGGCCGCCCCTTAGGGAGCAGTACTTC. Protein: CASSSSGGPPLREQYF.

The chain couples TRBV20-1 to TRBJ2-3; the match to TRBD2 covers 8 bases. V lost 0 bases and J lost 3; bases outside the gene matches: 5. The CDR3 is made up of 15 amino acids. Germline V lookup: CDR1 DFQATT, CDR2 SNEGSKA (reference sequence). CDR3 region: CSARDYRGGTDTQYF. The CDR3 region has the DNA TGCAGTGCTAGAGACTATCGGGGGGGAACAGATACGCAGTATTTT.

This chain links TRBV12-3 or TRBV12-4 with TRBJ2-7; the D gene is possibly TRBD1 (5 bases). Trimming removed 3 bases at V and 4 bases at J, with 10 bases between. The CDR3 length is 13 residues. CDR3 protein: CASSFGAEYEQYF. The CDR3 coding sequence is TGTGCCAGCAGTTTTGGGGCAGAATACGAGCAGTACTTC.